This T cell receptor beta chain derives from a study of T-cell memory formation after mild COVID-19 (dated by TCRdb to the early 2020s). Study-wide context: Most TCR sequence clusters were specific to one of the two donors. Longitudinal TCRalpha and TCRbeta repertoire sequencing tracked T-cell clones expanding and contracting after mild COVID-19 in a couple of donors. Two young, previously healthy adult volunteers, one female and one male, were included in the cohort.

The listed sequencing device is Illumina NovaSeq 6000. TCRalpha and TCRbeta cDNA libraries were built by 5'RACE with constant-segment primers, adding sample barcodes and unique molecular identifiers. Trizol reagent was used to extract RNA from every sample. The libraries were amplified in two PCR steps, and the second step added a second sample barcode and Illumina TruSeq adapters. Sequencing of libraries was performed on an Illumina NovaSeq with 2 x 150 bp paired-end reads. The paper's processing steps were these. Demultiplexing of reads and collapsing into UMI-guided consensus sequences were performed with migec v1.2.7. Using mixcr v2.1.11, UMI consensuses were aligned to TRA and TRB V and J templates and then assembled into clonotypes. A clonotype was counted as expanded or contracted only when both edgeR and NoisET called the clonotype significant, with the noise models trained on biological replicates. For edgeR calls, the cutoffs were a false discovery rate-adjusted p below 0.01 and a log2 fold-change threshold of 1. As an exploratory analysis of dynamics, max-normalized trajectories of the 1000 most abundant clonotypes were examined with PCA combined with hierarchical clustering. The CD4 or CD8 phenotype of responding clones was assigned using the separately sequenced CD4+ and CD8+ repertoires. TCRdb applied fastp at Q25 and MiXCR to the public reads, then kept only in-frame beta chains. For every CDR3 protein sequence, its rows merge into one entry that carries the most common genes and DNA. It is TCRdb's table, rather than the study itself, that gives the V and J calls and clone size. Counted in this sample were over 300,000 distinct CDR3 sequences; more than 20% of them appeared once. The ten top clones hold around 20% of the sample.

According to the germline V gene (reference sequence), CDR1 reads SGHKS and CDR2 reads YYEKEE. The cysteine opens and the phenylalanine closes a CDR3 of 13 amino acids. Of all the DNA, just the CDR3 is kept, 39 bases in frame from base 1. V lost 3 bases and J lost 6 bases; the stretch between them is 10 bases long. Study-level results and caveats: Only a couple of mild cases were covered by the study, and larger cohorts that include severe cases with pre-infection samples were considered necessary. SARS-CoV-2 specificity was not confirmed for the second-wave clones peaking on day 37. From day 15 to 85, contracting clones showed balanced CD4/CD8 phenotypes, whereas a second wave of clones that expanded from day 15 to 37 leaned towards CD4+. Contracting CD4+ clones turned up mainly in the CM and EM memory subsets, whereas EMRA was where CD8+ clones were enriched. Some responding clones were detected in pre-infection memory, suggesting pre-existing cross-reactive memory T cells joined the SARS-CoV-2 response.

Ficoll-Paque density gradient centrifugation was the method used to isolate PBMCs. Regarding this clonotype: Its antigen is currently not known. No base quality values were provided; no much bigger clone lies one nucleotide off.

The sequenced sample consisted of PBMCs or a T cell subset sorted from them (not recorded which). The receptor's source is a man aged 18 to 30 who had mild COVID-19 (a few samples of this study predate the infection). The sample titles of this study are shuffled in the database, so cell type and time point are left out; the donor was told from shared clones. The chain is encoded by TRBV5-5 joined to TRBJ1-5; the D region possibly corresponds to TRBD1 (5 bases align). The DNA sequence is as follows: TGTGCCAGCAGCTCCGGGGGATCTCAGCCCCAGCATTTT. The encoded protein is CASSSGGSQPQHF.